This T cell receptor (beta chain) stems from a study of blood T cells in healthy people across ages. Germline V gene data show CDR1 as SGHDN and CDR2 as FVKESK. The CDR3 is made up of 12 amino acids. Next came a second PCR, run for about 7 to 11 cycles, which used a sample-barcoded 5' primer along with a J-beta primer mix. TCRdb redid the calling of the 5' RACE reads with MiXCR, one entry per CDR3 protein. The table lists around 1.7 million distinct CDR3 sequences, roughly 27% of them singletons, with approximately 7.7% in the top ten. V and J are TRBV14 and TRBJ2-5; D is undetermined. The DNA end lines up better with TRBJ2-7; the J call may be wrong. Sample: blood. This clonotype was obtained from a woman under 40 in good health. CDR3 coding DNA: TGTGCCAGCAGCCGTACAACCTGCGAGCAGTACTTC. Translating gives CASSRTTCEQYF.